The present T cell receptor (beta chain) was sequenced within a study of T-cell reconstitution after alpha-beta-depleted transplantation in children. This clonotype came up many times. This CDR3 comprises 16 residues. Germline values: CDR1 MNHNS, CDR2 SASEGT. With 3 bases clipped from V and 2 bases from J, the junction kept 8 bases outside the gene matches. Unique molecular identifiers featured in how the TCRbeta library was prepared. TCRdb reanalysed the PCR reads using MiXCR and keeps one entry per CDR3 protein. The repertoire consists of 210,000 or so distinct CDR3 sequences, with about 11% occurring once and the leading ten covering 28%.

Sequencing was performed on PBMCs, taken before TCRalphabeta/CD19-depleted stem cell transplant. The V call is TRBV6-1, the J call TRBJ2-7, with TRBD1 matching over 9 bases. The source is a child younger than two with acute myeloid leukemia, due to receive a stem cell transplant. CDR3 protein: CASSDTGTGYAYEQYF. CDR3 coding DNA: TGTGCCAGCAGTGATACCGGGACAGGGTACGCCTACGAGCAGTACTTC.